This TCR beta chain came from a study of cytomegalovirus exposure and HLA in healthy donors (dated by TCRdb to between 2016 and 2019). Describing the broader study: An earlier analysis of some 600 of the donors reported 276 Gb of sequence data and about 120 million unique TCR beta sequences obtained from around 190 million T cells. The study profiled the T cell repertoires of about 640 subjects by immunosequencing and related them to cytomegalovirus serostatus. Of the 300 to 500 genotyped donors, 70% to 90% were placed in the genetic ancestry cluster associated with self-reported Caucasian donors. A later genetic analysis took genome-wide SNP genotypes for about three fifths of the roughly 670 donors and used that subset as a discovery cohort. In an earlier analysis of roughly 600 of the donors, high-throughput TCR beta sequencing was used to judge whether each TCR beta V gene segment behaved as functional or pseudogenic. All discovery cohort repertoires had been generated on a single sequencing platform. The number of typed donors differed by locus: roughly 629-640 for A, B, C, DRB1 and DQB1; 522 for DQA1; fewer than 610 for DPA1; and roughly 450 for DPB1. A handful of DR-DQ haplotypes were handled as single units for association and clustering because linkage in the cohort was strong. Class I and class II HLA loci were covered by the typing at four-digit resolution. Besides the first cohort of 666 subjects, a separate validation cohort made up of around 120 different subjects was used. Alongside the repertoire data, information on donor age, sex, ethnicity and CMV serostatus was compiled. Across under 500 genotyped donors of the cohort, an average of approximately 240,000 unique TCR beta nucleotide sequences per donor were sequenced, and roughly 20% of those sequences were non-productive. In a later analysis, previously published TCR beta repertoires from hundreds of donors were re-analyzed and high-resolution HLA genotyping was added so that TCR occurrence patterns could be studied. The study aimed to test whether cataloging public T cell receptors could reveal signatures of past pathogen exposure. In the later analysis, no new phenotypic data were used to find candidate immune exposures; instead, reliance was placed on TCR beta sequences and their occurrence across donors. High-throughput TCR immunosequencing, statistical association of individual TCRs with disease status, and machine learning were combined to predict cytomegalovirus infection status. Around 320 gigabases of sequencing data and some 85 million unique TCR sequences were included in an early release covering several hundred HLA-typed donors. Overall study results and their limits: CMV serostatus was the only immune exposure information available for the cohort. In a later analysis, the rate of TCR association differed among HLA loci, with DRB1 alleles having the most associated TCRs and HLA-C alleles having the fewest. It was suggested by the authors that the approach could potentially be generalized to other disease states and immunological phenotypes. A few of the identified cytomegalovirus-associated TCR beta chains were confirmed in vitro to be specific for cytomegalovirus antigens. In an earlier analysis of more than 450 of the donors, most TCR beta V segments were observed in productive rearrangements about 87% or about 30% of the time, broadly matching IMGT annotations. According to a later analysis, most CMV-associated TCR beta chains appeared to be HLA-restricted, and the HLA associations seemed to be driven largely by CMV exposure. Only TCR beta chains were sequenced in this cohort, and the absence of alpha or paired-chain data limited detectable features. In a later analysis, HLA-associated TCR beta chains were found to be more clonally expanded and to have lower generation probabilities than equally common non-associated chains. According to a later analysis, parvovirus B19, influenza, CMV and Epstein-Barr virus appeared linked to several top co-occurrence clusters. Compared with the approximately 710-donor mean, donors in an Asian-associated ancestry cluster had fewer N-insertions in productive TCRs, according to a later genetic analysis. HLA typing was unavailable for some donors at each locus, so association tests used only the typed subset. The classifier was reported to diagnose cytomegalovirus status with high specificity and sensitivity in both the original and validation cohorts. Correlated functional status among segregating V segments might reflect linkage disequilibrium, but an unknown experimental factor could not be ruled out. A further reported finding was that TCR beta sequences accurately predicted the HLA-A and HLA-B alleles for most subjects in the first cohort. Specific HLA alleles were associated with 16,951 TCR beta sequences at a false discovery rate of 0.05 in a later analysis. An association between a missense DCLRE1C variant and V-gene and J-gene trimming of TCR beta chains was found in a later genetic analysis and replicated in an independent cohort. Sequencing depth was assumed to be roughly uniform across donors in the presence/absence analyses, though that assumption may not hold. Most TCR sequences were observed very rarely across donors, whereas some public TCRs were present in many individuals. The 87-base-pair reads could not distinguish some IMGT-functional V segments, including TRBV6-2 and TRBV6-3, so those segments were excluded. Strong co-occurrence of HLA alleles, especially DR and DQ, made assigning TCR associations to individual alleles difficult. In the study, around 160 TCR beta chains were listed as associated with cytomegalovirus. Because counts were too low, more than 15 rarely observed V segments, including chromosome 9 orphons, were excluded from the earlier analysis of some 540 of the donors. A group of highly shared sequence variants was considered likely to be a technical artifact of the sequencing pipeline.

The cohort was made up of approximately 670 healthy bone marrow donors. At the time of sampling, every cohort member was nominally healthy, though immune exposures that went unrecorded were likely present. The donor was CMV seropositive and belonged to the group of 250 to 350 seropositive cohort members. Every donor gave a peripheral blood sample, and the peripheral blood mononuclear cells from that sample were used for TCR beta sequencing. Genomic DNA extraction from the blood cell samples was performed with the Qiagen DNeasy Blood Extraction Kit. Measured from the cysteine to the phenylalanine, the CDR3 is 18 residues long. This entry keeps only the CDR3 DNA: 54 bases, framed from base 1. This clone was seen a single time. No cognate antigen has been identified for it. The record has no base qualities; no much larger clone is one base away. To prepare the library, the immunoSEQ multiplex PCR assay was applied. The multiplex PCR relied on a mix of 60 forward primers for TCR Vbeta segments and 13 reverse primers for TCR Jbeta segments. The CDR3 region of rearranged TCR beta genes was amplified from genomic DNA with a multiplex PCR assay. The Illumina HiSeq System was used to sequence the amplified TCR beta libraries as 87-base-pair reads. The source study handled its data this way. In a later analysis, tens of millions of unique TCR beta chains were counted across the approximately 640 repertoires, and roughly 10 million of these chains were shared by at least two donors. A nearest-neighbor algorithm error-corrected the raw reads and collapsed the reads into unique sequences, merging closely related sequences to remove PCR and sequencing errors. V, D and J gene segments were assigned by aligning CDR3 sequences to IMGT reference sequences. For a sequence to be retained, at least a six-nucleotide match to both a V gene segment and a J gene segment was required. A rearrangement was called productive if the CDR3 had no stop codons and remained in frame with V and J, and every other rearrangement was called non-productive. Following IMGT convention, CDR3 was defined as the stretch from the second conserved V-encoded cysteine up to the conserved J-encoded phenylalanine. The earlier analysis of 550 to 650 of the donors excluded any sequence lacking an unambiguous match to a single V gene segment. In an earlier analysis of several hundred of the donors, a V segment was called functional when productive rearrangements were above 56.7%, and segregating when the standard deviation between donors exceeded 5%. A statistical classification framework was built to diagnose cytomegalovirus status from the catalog of TCR beta chain sequences. In a later analysis, V and J genes were assigned by comparing TCR nucleotide sequences against IMGT/GENE-DB human TR gene sequences. A later analysis assigned CDR3 sequences and most-parsimonious VDJ recombination scenarios with the TCRdist pipeline. A later analysis defined each TCR beta chain by its CDR3 amino acid sequence plus V-gene family, and excluded reads lacking a unique V-gene family. A later analysis removed several hundred highly shared, low-generation-probability nucleotide sequences to deal with suspected cross-contamination and a sequencing artifact. For each public chain, a later analysis derived a clonal expansion index from normalized ranks of inferred template counts within each repertoire. In a later analysis, generation probabilities were computed with a VDJ recombination model fitted to out-of-frame rearrangements, and the resulting probabilities were checked against IGoR. Hypergeometric tests were used in a later analysis to score TCR-TCR, TCR-HLA and TCR-CMV co-occurrence, with a repertoire-size bias correction applied to the TCR pairs. In a later analysis, false discovery rates were estimated by permuting HLA or CMV assignments 20 times. In a later analysis, co-occurring TCRs were grouped with DBSCAN, and TCRdist sequence similarity was added when clustering was performed within HLA-allele-positive subsets. Repertoires with fewer than 30,000 or more than 120,000 public chains were left out of co-occurrence clustering, as were about 5 repertoires with anomalous nucleotide sharing. Entries here come from immuneACCESS through TCRdb and include only in-frame sequences with V and J called. Some clones fail to appear in such tables; in the studies checked, an unresolved V gene covers under half of the shortfall, and the cause of the remainder is unknown. Clonal size and the V and J genes are those of that table, whereas D and trimming came from the DNA. This sample is represented by around 130,000 clones; more than 60% of them were singletons. The leading ten clones occupy over 2% of the sample.

Sequencing was performed on PBMCs. The chain uses TRBV21-1 and TRBJ1-5; the table's D call of TRBD1 was not tested on the DNA. TRBV21-1 counts as a pseudogene. The receptor's source is a woman in her thirties or forties in good health and CMV-seropositive. For the CDR3, the sequence is CASNALRGRRINNQPQHF. The DNA sequence follows: TGTGCCAGCAACGCACTCAGGGGACGGAGGATTAACAATCAGCCCCAGCATTTT.